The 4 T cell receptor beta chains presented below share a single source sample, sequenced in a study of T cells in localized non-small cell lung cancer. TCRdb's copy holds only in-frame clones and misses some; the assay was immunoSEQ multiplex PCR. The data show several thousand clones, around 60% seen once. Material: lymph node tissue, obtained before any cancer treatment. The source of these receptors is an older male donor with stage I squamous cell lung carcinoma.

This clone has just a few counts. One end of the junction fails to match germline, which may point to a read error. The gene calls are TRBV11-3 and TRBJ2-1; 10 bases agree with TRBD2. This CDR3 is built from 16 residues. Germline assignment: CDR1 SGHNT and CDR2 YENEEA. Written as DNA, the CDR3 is TGTGCCAGCAGCTTAAGAGGTCTAGCGGGAGTCAATGAACAGTTCTTC. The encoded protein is CASSLRGLAGVNEQFF.

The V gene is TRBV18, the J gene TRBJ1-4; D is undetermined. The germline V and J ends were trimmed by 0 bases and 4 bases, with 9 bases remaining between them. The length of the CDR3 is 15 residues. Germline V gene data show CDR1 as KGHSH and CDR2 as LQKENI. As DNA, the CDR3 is TGTGCCAGCTCACCACCAGGAGGAATTAATGAAAAACTGTTTTTT. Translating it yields CASSPPGGINEKLFF.

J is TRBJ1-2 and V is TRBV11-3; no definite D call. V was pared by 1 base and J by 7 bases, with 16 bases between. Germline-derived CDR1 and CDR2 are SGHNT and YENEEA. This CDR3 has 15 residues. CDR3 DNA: TGTGCCAGCAGCTTAGTGTCCGGGCAGGACGGTGGCTACACCTTC. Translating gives CASSLVSGQDGGYTF.

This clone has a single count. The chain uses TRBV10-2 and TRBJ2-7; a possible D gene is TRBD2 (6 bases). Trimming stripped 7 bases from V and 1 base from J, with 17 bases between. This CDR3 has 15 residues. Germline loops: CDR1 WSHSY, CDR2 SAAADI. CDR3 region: CASKKEGRKSYEQYF. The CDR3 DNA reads TGCGCCAGCAAAAAGGAGGGCAGGAAATCCTACGAGCAGTACTTC.